Listed here are 5 T cell receptor beta chains from one sample, sequenced in a study of control samples from healthy donors and cancer patients. Data came from immunoSEQ multiplex PCR; TCRdb stores just in-frame clones and leaves some out. Among approximately 130,000 clones listed, around 90% were seen once. Sequencing was performed on blood. Receptors were obtained from a man aged 35 to 55 in good health.

This sequence joins TRBV29-1 and TRBJ2-5; 9 bases are a match to TRBD1. The CDR3 is 14 amino acids. Trimming cost V 6 bases and J 2 bases; bases outside gene matches: 7. The germline CDR1 and CDR2 sequences are SQVTM and ANQGSEA. CDR3 bases: TGCAGCGTGGACAGGGGATCCGAACAAGAGACCCAGTACTTC. Protein product: CSVDRGSEQETQYF.

The genes are TRBV5-1 and TRBJ1-1; no clear D gene. The germline V and J ends were trimmed by 3 bases and 3 bases, with 15 bases remaining between them. Germline loops: CDR1 SGHRS, CDR2 YFSETQ. This CDR3 spans 15 amino acids. The CDR3 DNA sequence: TGCGCCAGCAGCTCGGTCGGGGTGGGTGACACTGAAGCTTTCTTT. This sequence encodes CASSSVGVGDTEAFF. Based on the CDR3 plus reference TRBV5-1 and TRBJ1-1, the full variable domain is KAGVTQTPRYLIKTRGQQVTLSCSPISGHRSVSWYQQTPGQGLQFLFEYFSETQRNKGNFPGRFSGRQFSNSRSEMNVSTLELGDSALYLCASSSVGVGDTEAFFGQGTRLTVV.

This chain links TRBV2 with TRBJ1-1; possibly TRBD1 for D (5 bases). This CDR3 spans 16 amino acids. Germline CDR1 is SNHLY and CDR2 is FYNNEI. The V end was cut by 6 bases, the J end by 5 bases, with 22 bases between. This CDR3 reads CASSPPAGLTVTEAFF. The CDR3 DNA sequence: TGTGCCAGCAGCCCCCCTGCGGGACTAACGGTTACTGAAGCTTTCTTT. The full variable domain, rest sourced from reference TRBV2 and TRBJ1-1, is EPEVTQTPSHQVTQMGQEVILRCVPISNHLYFYWYRQILGQKVEFLVSFYNNEISEKSEIFDDQFSVERPDGSNFTLKIRSTKLEDSAMYFCASSPPAGLTVTEAFFGQGTRLTVV.

The J gene is TRBJ1-6, the V gene TRBV27; the D gene is possibly TRBD1 (6 bases). Germline values: CDR1 MNHEY, CDR2 SMNVEV (reference sequence). The CDR3 is 13 amino acids. Trimming left V 6 bases short and J 5 bases short, with 8 bases between. The CDR3 DNA reads as TGTGCCAGCAGGAGGACAGATAATTCACCCCTCCACTTT. This sequence encodes CASRRTDNSPLHF.

The chain couples TRBV7-3 to TRBJ2-2, with D uncertain. This CDR3 region has 13 residues. The V and J ends lost 3 bases and 5 bases respectively, with 7 bases between them. Germline CDR1 is SGHTA and CDR2 is FQGTGA. This CDR3 reads CASSLVETGELFF. The CDR3 DNA reads TGTGCCAGCAGCTTGGTTGAGACCGGGGAGCTGTTTTTT.